This entry lists 22 T cell receptor beta chains sequenced from one sample in a study of blood T cell repertoires in COVID-19. Some clones are missing from TCRdb's copy, which holds only in-frame ones; the method was immunoSEQ multiplex PCR. The data hold over 100,000 clones, with roughly 86% observed a single time. The specimen sequenced was peripheral blood. Receptors originate from a woman aged 70-85 years with COVID-19, enrolled during active disease.

This chain connects TRBV28 to TRBJ2-3; 8 bases fit TRBD1. J was trimmed by 2 bases and V by 6 bases; bases with no gene match: 7. In germline, CDR1 is MDHEN, CDR2 SYDVKM. There are 15 residues in the CDR3. The CDR3 is CASSPRGQATDTQYF. DNA of the CDR3: TGTGCCAGCAGCCCACGGGGACAGGCCACAGATACGCAGTATTTT.

The chain has TRBV7-9 and TRBJ2-7; no clear D gene. The germline gives CDR1 SEHNR, CDR2 FQNEAQ (reference sequence). V lost 4 bases to trimming and J lost 5 bases, with 9 bases between them. The CDR3 totals 12 residues. The CDR3 sequence is CASSSRHHEQYF. The CDR3 DNA reads as TGTGCCAGCAGCTCCCGACACCACGAGCAGTACTTC.

The chain links TRBV7-3 to TRBJ1-6; TRBD1 matches 9 bases. J lost 8 bases, V lost 5 bases, and 7 bases had no gene match. The CDR3 is 15 residues long. Germline V gene lookup returns CDR1 SGHTA and CDR2 FQGTGA. CDR3 loop: CASSPSGQGDSPLHF. The CDR3 region has the DNA TGTGCCAGCAGCCCTTCGGGACAGGGAGATTCACCCCTCCACTTT. Based on the CDR3 plus reference TRBV7-3 and TRBJ1-6, the full variable domain is GAGVSQTPSNKVTEKGKYVELRCDPISGHTALYWYRQSLGQGPEFLIYFQGTGAADDSGLPNDRFFAVRPEGSVSTLKIQRTERGDSAVYLCASSPSGQGDSPLHFGNGTRLTVT.

This chain connects TRBV6-5 to TRBJ1-3, with a weak D call TRBD1 (5 bases). V was pared by 6 bases and J by 0 bases, with 12 bases between. There are 15 residues in the CDR3. The germline V gene encodes CDR1 MNHEY and CDR2 SVGAGI. The CDR3 sequence is CASRTDSFSGNTIYF. CDR3 coding DNA: TGTGCCAGCAGAACCGACAGTTTCTCTGGAAACACCATATATTTT.

This sequence joins TRBV6-5 and TRBJ2-2; 10 positions agree with TRBD1. The junction had 3 bases not matched to a gene; V was cut back by 4 bases and J by 4 bases. The CDR3 extends over 15 amino acids. Germline lookup yields CDR1 MNHEY and CDR2 SVGAGI. The DNA of the CDR3 is TGTGCCAGCAGTTTGACAGGGGGCACCACCGGGGAGCTGTTTTTT. Its translation: CASSLTGGTTGELFF.

The V and J genes are TRBV7-9 and TRBJ1-6; 8 nucleotides line up with TRBD1. Trimming at V came to 4 bases and at J to 7 bases, leaving 3 bases not matched to a gene. The CDR3 contains 14 residues. Germline loops: CDR1 SEHNR, CDR2 FQNEAQ (reference sequence). The CDR3 nucleotides are TGTGCCAGCAGCTGGGGACAGGACAATTCACCCCTCCACTTT. Translating gives CASSWGQDNSPLHF.

As concerns this clone: At one end the junction does not follow the germline gene, possibly because of a read error. CDR3 nucleotides: TGTGCCAGCAGTTACACCCGGGGATTCAGCTCCTACAATGAGCGGTTCTTC. As protein: CASSYTRGFSSYNERFF. The chain carries TRBV6-2 or TRBV6-3 and TRBJ2-1; perhaps TRBD2 as D (5 bases). Per germline, CDR1 MNHEY and CDR2 SVGEGT. The CDR3 is 17 amino acids.

The sample holds a few counts of this clone. The J gene is TRBJ2-7, the V gene TRBV29-1, with D possibly matching TRBD2 (6 bases). V lost 0 bases and J 4 bases, leaving 19 bases between the germline ends. The CDR3 has 16 amino acids. Per germline, CDR1 SQVTM and CDR2 ANQGSEA. CDR3 amino acids: CSVEDRDLINGYEQYF. The CDR3 nucleotides read TGCAGCGTTGAAGACCGGGACTTAATTAATGGATACGAGCAGTACTTC.

The rearrangement joins TRBV6-5 to TRBJ1-5, with TRBD1 matching 10 bases. The V and J ends lost 2 bases and 7 bases, in that order; junction bases with no gene match: 2. The CDR3 contains 14 residues. Germline V gene lookup returns CDR1 MNHEY and CDR2 SVGAGI. CDR3 protein: CASSYGQGVQPQHF. The CDR3 bases are TGTGCCAGCAGTTACGGACAGGGGGTCCAGCCCCAGCATTTT.

The chain joins TRBV18 to TRBJ1-6, with D unclear. The CDR3 loop spans 15 amino acids. V lost 4 bases and J lost 7, with 14 bases in between. In germline, CDR1 is KGHSH, CDR2 LQKENI. The CDR3 sequence is CASSQSRMENSPLHF. CDR3 in DNA: TGTGCCAGCTCACAATCTAGGATGGAGAATTCACCCCTCCACTTT.

The chain joins TRBV25-1 to TRBJ1-1; possibly TRBD1 for D (5 bases). The CDR3 runs 15 residues. CDR1 and CDR2 (germline): MGHDK, SYGVNS. Deletions cut 3 bases from V and 1 base from J, with 12 bases between. CDR3 nucleotides: TGTGCCAGCAGTGACGACAGAAGAAGGAACACTGAAGCTTTCTTT. Protein sequence: CASSDDRRRNTEAFF.

J is TRBJ1-1 and V is TRBV10-3; no reliable D call. Per germline, CDR1 ENHRY and CDR2 SYGVKD. Trimming stripped 4 bases from V and 0 bases from J, with 6 bases between. The CDR3 spans 13 residues. As DNA, the CDR3 is TGTGCCATCAGTGGAGGGATGAACACTGAAGCTTTCTTT. Its translation is CAISGGMNTEAFF.

J is TRBJ2-3 and V is TRBV10-1; 7 positions agree with TRBD1. Germline V lookup: CDR1 WNHNN, CDR2 SYGVQD (reference sequence). This CDR3 region has 15 residues. The ends lost 3 bases at V and 1 base at J; junction bases unmatched: 4. CDR3 residues: CASSDPGQGTDTQYF. CDR3 in DNA: TGCGCCAGCAGTGATCCCGGACAGGGCACAGATACGCAGTATTTT.

This chain links TRBV10-3 with TRBJ2-7, with TRBD2 as a possible D gene (7 bases). CDR3 size: 12 residues. Trimming stripped 8 bases from V and 2 bases from J, with 10 bases between. CDR1 and CDR2 from the germline V gene are ENHRY and SYGVKD. The CDR3, as DNA: TGTGCCATCGCGGGGGCTGCCTACGAGCAGTACTTC. Translated, it gives CAIAGAAYEQYF.

V usage is TRBV3-1 (or the pseudogene TRBV3-2) and J usage is TRBJ2-7; D might be TRBD1 (6 bases). CDR3 length: 16 amino acids. V lost 2 bases and J lost 7, with 21 bases in between. Looked up from germline, CDR1 is LGHDT and CDR2 is YNNKEL (reference sequence). This CDR3 is CASSQMTGVIPTEQYF. CDR3 nucleotides: TGTGCCAGCAGCCAAATGACAGGAGTCATTCCTACGGAGCAGTACTTC.

This sequence joins TRBV6-5 and TRBJ1-5, with D maybe TRBD1 (6 bases). Germline V gene lookup returns CDR1 MNHEY and CDR2 SVGAGI. This CDR3 region has 15 residues. Trimming left V 0 bases short and J 6 bases short, with 12 bases between. In nucleotides, the CDR3 is TGTGCCAGCAGTTACTCACAGGGTCCTGGTCAGCCCCAGCATTTT. Translating it yields CASSYSQGPGQPQHF.

The chain carries TRBV5-6 and TRBJ2-2; weak D call: TRBD2 (5 bases). Looked up from germline, CDR1 is SGHDT and CDR2 is YYEEEE. Trimming stripped 4 bases from V and 5 bases from J, with 18 bases between. The CDR3 is made up of 16 amino acids. The CDR3 reads CASSNLIGESTGELFF. In DNA form, the CDR3 reads TGTGCCAGCAGCAACCTCATTGGGGAGAGTACCGGGGAGCTGTTTTTT.

V is TRBV6-5 and J is TRBJ2-1, with TRBD2 identical over 8 bases. J gave up 2 bases and V 6 bases, and 3 bases lay outside the gene matches. The CDR3 has 14 residues. Per germline, CDR1 MNHEY and CDR2 SVGAGI. The CDR3 nucleotides read TGTGCCAGCAGGCGGGGGGCAGCCTACAATGAGCAGTTCTTC. Translating it yields CASRRGAAYNEQFF.

The chain employs TRBV7-9 and TRBJ1-4; 7 nucleotides match TRBD1. The V gene's germline CDR1 is SEHNR and CDR2 FQNEAQ (reference sequence). The CDR3 loop spans 15 amino acids. Trimming removed 5 bases from V and 6 bases from J; junction bases left unmatched: 9. CDR3 nucleotides: TGTGCCAGCAGCCCCCCGGGACAGACTCATGAAAAACTGTTTTTT. Translated: CASSPPGQTHEKLFF.

The genes are TRBV7-8 and TRBJ2-2; D remains unclear. Trimming took 5 bases from V and 9 from J, leaving 10 bases between them. Germline V gene sequence: CDR1 SGHVS, CDR2 FQNEAQ. The CDR3 totals 12 residues. The CDR3 here is CASSHNRWELFF. CDR3 nucleotide sequence: TGTGCCAGCAGCCATAACCGGTGGGAGCTGTTTTTT.

The V and J genes are TRBV19 and TRBJ1-3, with D possibly matching TRBD1 (6 bases). The CDR3 consists of 15 residues. Per germline, CDR1 LNHDA and CDR2 SQIVND (reference sequence). V lost 9 bases and J lost 0, with 15 bases in between. The CDR3 bases are TGTGCCAGCAACGCTCTAGGGGGCTCTGGAAACACCATATATTTT. Its protein is CASNALGGSGNTIYF. Using reference TRBV19 and TRBJ1-3 for the parts outside the CDR3, the full variable domain is DGGITQSPKYLFRKEGQNVTLSCEQNLNHDAMYWYRQDPGQGLRLIYYSQIVNDFQKGDIAEGYSVSREKKESFPLTVTSAQKNPTAFYLCASNALGGSGNTIYFGEGSWLTVV.

This chain joins TRBV19 and TRBJ2-5; D not certain. This CDR3 spans 12 amino acids. Germline CDR1 reads LNHDA; CDR2 reads SQIVND (reference sequence). With 4 bases removed from V and 5 bases from J, the gap between germline ends came to 8 bases. The CDR3 loop reads CASSNLRETQYF. The CDR3 nucleotides read TGTGCCAGTAGTAATCTTCGTGAGACCCAGTACTTC.